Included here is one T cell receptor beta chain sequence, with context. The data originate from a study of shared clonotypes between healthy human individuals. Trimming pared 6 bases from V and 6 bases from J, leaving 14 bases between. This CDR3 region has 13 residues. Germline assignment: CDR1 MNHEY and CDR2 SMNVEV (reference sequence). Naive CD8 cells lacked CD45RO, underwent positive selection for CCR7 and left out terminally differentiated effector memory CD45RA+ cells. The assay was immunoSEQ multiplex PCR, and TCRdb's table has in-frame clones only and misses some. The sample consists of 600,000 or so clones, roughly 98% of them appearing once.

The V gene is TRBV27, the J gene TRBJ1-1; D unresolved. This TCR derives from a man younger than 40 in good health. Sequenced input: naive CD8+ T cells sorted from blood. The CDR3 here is CASSWTAGPEAFF. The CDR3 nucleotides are TGTGCCAGCAGCTGGACGGCGGGCCCTGAAGCTTTCTTT.